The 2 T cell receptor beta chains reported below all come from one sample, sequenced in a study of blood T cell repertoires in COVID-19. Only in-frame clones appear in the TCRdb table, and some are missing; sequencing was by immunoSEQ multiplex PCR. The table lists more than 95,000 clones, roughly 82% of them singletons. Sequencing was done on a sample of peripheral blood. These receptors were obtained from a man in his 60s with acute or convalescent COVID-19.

The CDR3 region is CAISETSLEASEKLFF. The CDR3 DNA follows: TGTGCCATCAGTGAGACGAGCCTCGAAGCGTCTGAAAAACTGTTTTTT. The chain carries TRBV10-3 and TRBJ1-4; D is uncertain. CDR1 ENHRY and CDR2 SYGVKD come from the germline V gene. V shed 2 bases and J shed 7 bases, with 17 bases lying between them. The CDR3 has 16 amino acids.

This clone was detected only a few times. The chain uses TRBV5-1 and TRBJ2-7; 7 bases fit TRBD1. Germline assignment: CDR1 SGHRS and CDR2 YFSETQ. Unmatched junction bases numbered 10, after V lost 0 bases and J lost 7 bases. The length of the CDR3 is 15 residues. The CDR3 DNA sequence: TGCGCCAGCAGCTTGGAAAACAGGGGTATCGGAGAGCAGTACTTC. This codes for CASSLENRGIGEQYF.